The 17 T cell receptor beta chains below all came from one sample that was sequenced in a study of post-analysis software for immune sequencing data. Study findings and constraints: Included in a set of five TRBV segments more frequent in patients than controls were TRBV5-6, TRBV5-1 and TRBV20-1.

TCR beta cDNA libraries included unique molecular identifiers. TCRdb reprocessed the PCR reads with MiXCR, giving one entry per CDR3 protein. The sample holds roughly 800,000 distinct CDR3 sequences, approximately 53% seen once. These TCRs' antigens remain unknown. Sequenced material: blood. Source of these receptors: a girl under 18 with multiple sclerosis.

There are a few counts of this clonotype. The CDR3: CATSSRVGYEQYF. In DNA form, the CDR3 reads TGTGCCACCAGCAGCAGAGTCGGCTACGAGCAGTACTTC. The gene calls are TRBV15 and TRBJ2-7; D is unclear. Trimming removed 3 bases from V and 3 bases from J, with 9 bases in between. CDR3 length: 13 amino acids. CDR1 is LNHNV and CDR2 is YYDKDF in the germline V gene (reference sequence).

The CDR3, as DNA: TGCAGCGTTAGGCAGGGTGGGACCTACAATGAGCAGTTCTTC. It codes for CSVRQGGTYNEQFF. The rearrangement uses TRBV29-1 and TRBJ2-1; D perhaps matches TRBD1 (5 bases). V lost 5 bases to trimming and J lost 2 bases, with 13 bases between them. The germline CDR1 and CDR2 sequences are SQVTM and ANQGSEA. The CDR3 sequence is 14 residues long.

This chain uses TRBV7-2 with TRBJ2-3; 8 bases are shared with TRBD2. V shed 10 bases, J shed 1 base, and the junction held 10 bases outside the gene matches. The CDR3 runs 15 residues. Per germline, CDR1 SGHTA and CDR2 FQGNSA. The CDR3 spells CATLPRGGRTDTQYF. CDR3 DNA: TGTGCCACTCTCCCCCGGGGGGGACGCACAGATACGCAGTATTTT.

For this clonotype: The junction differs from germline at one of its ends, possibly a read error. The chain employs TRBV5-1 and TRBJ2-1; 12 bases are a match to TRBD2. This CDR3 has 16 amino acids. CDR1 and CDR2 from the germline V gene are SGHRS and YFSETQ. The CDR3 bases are TGCGCCAGCAGCCCCCGGACTAGCGGGGCTTACAGTGAGCAGTTCTTC. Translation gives CASSPRTSGAYSEQFF.

For the CDR3, the DNA is TGCAGCGGCAGACAGGAGTTGACGCAGTATTTT. Translating gives CSGRQELTQYF. The genes are TRBV29-1 and TRBJ2-3; TRBD1 might be the D (6 bases). Trimming took off 7 bases at V and 9 bases at J, with 14 bases between the two ends. From germline, CDR1 is SQVTM and CDR2 ANQGSEA. CDR3 size: 11 residues.

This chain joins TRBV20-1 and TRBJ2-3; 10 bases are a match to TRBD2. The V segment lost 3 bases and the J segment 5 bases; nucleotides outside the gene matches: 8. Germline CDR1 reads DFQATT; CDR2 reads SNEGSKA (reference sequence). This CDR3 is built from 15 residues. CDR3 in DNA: TGCAGTGCTAGGGAGCTAGCGGGAGACAGAGATACGCAGTATTTT. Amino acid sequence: CSARELAGDRDTQYF.

The CDR3 spells CAIGGTENQETQYF. DNA of the CDR3: TGTGCCATCGGCGGGACAGAGAATCAAGAGACCCAGTACTTC. The chain combines TRBV10-3 with TRBJ2-5; D is possibly TRBD1 (7 bases). Per the germline V gene, CDR1 is ENHRY and CDR2 is SYGVKD. V was shortened by 8 bases and J by 2 bases, with 15 bases between the two germline ends. The CDR3 is made up of 14 amino acids.

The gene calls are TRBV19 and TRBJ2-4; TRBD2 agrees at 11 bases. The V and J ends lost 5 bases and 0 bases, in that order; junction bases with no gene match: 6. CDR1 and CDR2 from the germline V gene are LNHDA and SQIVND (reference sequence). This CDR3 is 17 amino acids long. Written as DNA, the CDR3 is TGTGCCAGTAGTTCGGGACTAGCGGATCTAGCCAAAAACATTCAGTACTTC. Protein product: CASSSGLADLAKNIQYF.

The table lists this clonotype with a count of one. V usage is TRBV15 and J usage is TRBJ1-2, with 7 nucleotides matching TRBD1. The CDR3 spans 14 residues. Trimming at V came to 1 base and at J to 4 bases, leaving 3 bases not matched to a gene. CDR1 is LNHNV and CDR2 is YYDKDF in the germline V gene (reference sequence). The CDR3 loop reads CATSRAQGGYGYTF. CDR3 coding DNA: TGTGCCACCAGCAGAGCCCAGGGGGGCTATGGCTACACCTTC.

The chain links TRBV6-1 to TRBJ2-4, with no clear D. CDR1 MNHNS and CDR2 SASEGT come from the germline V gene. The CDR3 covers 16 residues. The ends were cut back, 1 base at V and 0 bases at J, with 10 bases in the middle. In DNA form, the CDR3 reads TGTGCCAGCAGTGAAGGATCAGCGCTAGCCAAAAACATTCAGTACTTC. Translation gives CASSEGSALAKNIQYF.

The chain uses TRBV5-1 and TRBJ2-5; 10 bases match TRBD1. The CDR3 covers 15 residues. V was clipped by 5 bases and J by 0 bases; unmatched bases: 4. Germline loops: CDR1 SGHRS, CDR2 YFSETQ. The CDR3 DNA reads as TGCGCCAGCAGACCGGGACAGGGGAACCAAGAGACCCAGTACTTC. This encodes CASRPGQGNQETQYF.

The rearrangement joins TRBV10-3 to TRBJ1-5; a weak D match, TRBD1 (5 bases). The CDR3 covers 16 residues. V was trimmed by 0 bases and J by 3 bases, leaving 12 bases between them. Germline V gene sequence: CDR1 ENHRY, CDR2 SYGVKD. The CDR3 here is CAISESPGGNNQPQHF. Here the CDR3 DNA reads TGTGCCATCAGTGAGTCGCCCGGGGGAAACAATCAGCCCCAGCATTTT.

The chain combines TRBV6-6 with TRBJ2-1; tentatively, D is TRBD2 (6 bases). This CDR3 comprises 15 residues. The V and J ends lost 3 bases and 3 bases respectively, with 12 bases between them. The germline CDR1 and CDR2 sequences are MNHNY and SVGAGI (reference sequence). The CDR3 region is CASSYGGTYYNEQFF. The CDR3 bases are TGTGCCAGCAGTTATGGGGGGACGTACTACAATGAGCAGTTCTTC.

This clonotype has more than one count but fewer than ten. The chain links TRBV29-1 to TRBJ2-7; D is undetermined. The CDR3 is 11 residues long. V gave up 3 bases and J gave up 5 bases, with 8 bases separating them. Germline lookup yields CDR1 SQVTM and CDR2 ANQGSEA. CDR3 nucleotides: TGCAGCGTTGAGGCACAAAACGAGCAGTACTTC. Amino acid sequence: CSVEAQNEQYF.

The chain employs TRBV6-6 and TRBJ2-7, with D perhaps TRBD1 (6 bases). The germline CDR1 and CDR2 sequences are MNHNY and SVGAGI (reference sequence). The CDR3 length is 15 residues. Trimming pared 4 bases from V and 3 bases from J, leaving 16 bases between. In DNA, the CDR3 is TGTGCCAGCAGTTTTTCAACAGGGTCTGTCTACGAGCAGTACTTC. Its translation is CASSFSTGSVYEQYF.

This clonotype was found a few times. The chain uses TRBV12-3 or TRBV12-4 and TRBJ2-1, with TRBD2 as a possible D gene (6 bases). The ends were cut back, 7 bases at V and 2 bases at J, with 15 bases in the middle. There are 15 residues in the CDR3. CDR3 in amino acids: CASTPARGAYNEQFF. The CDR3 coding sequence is TGTGCCAGCACCCCTGCCCGCGGGGCCTACAATGAGCAGTTCTTC.

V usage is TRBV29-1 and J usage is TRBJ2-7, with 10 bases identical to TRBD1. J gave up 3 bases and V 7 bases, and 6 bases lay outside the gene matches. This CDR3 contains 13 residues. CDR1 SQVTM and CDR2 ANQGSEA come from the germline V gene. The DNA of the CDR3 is TGCAGCGGGACGACAGGGGGCCGCTACGAGCAGTACTTC. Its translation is CSGTTGGRYEQYF.